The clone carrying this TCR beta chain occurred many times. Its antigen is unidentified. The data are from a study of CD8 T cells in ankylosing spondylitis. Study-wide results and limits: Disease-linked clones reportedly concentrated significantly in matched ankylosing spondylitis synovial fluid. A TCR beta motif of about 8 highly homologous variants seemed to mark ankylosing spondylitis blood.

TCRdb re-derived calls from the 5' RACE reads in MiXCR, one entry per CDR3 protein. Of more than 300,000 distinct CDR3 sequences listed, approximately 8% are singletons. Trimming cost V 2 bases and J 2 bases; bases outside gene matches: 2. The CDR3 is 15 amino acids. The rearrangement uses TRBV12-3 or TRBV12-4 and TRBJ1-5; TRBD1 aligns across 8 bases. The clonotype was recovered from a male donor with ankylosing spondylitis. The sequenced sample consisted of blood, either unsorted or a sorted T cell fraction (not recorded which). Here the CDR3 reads CASSLQGAGNQPQHF. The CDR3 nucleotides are TGTGCCAGCAGTTTACAGGGGGCGGGCAATCAGCCCCAGCATTTT.